This is a list of T cell receptor beta chains from one sample in a study of OX40 agonist ivuxolimab in advanced cancers. TCRdb keeps only in-frame clones here, not all; method: immunoSEQ multiplex PCR. The sample holds over 65,000 clones, about four fifths seen once. The sample in question was CD4+ or CD8+ T cells sorted from blood, obtained in a trial of the OX40 agonist ivuxolimab. The source is an adult with an advanced solid tumor such as melanoma, head and neck, liver or kidney cancer. CDR3s include the opening cysteine and the closing phenylalanine or tryptophan. The D gene is left open where the match is weak. Size is stated for part of the rows, as once, few or many counts, or as a class when the clone is expanded.

cdr3_length: 14; d_call: .; v_call: TRBV5-1; j_call: TRBJ2-5; clone_size: .; cdr3_aa: CASSQGAYQETQYF; cdr3_nt: TGCGCCAGCAGCCAGGGCGCGTACCAAGAGACCCAGTACTTC
cdr3_length: 15; d_call: TRBD1; v_call: TRBV5-1; j_call: TRBJ1-2; clone_size: .; cdr3_aa: CASSFDRGRGYGYTF; cdr3_nt: TGCGCCAGCAGCTTCGACAGGGGGCGCGGGTATGGCTACACCTTC
cdr3_length: 13; d_call: .; v_call: TRBV15; j_call: TRBJ2-7; clone_size: few; cdr3_aa: CATSRQGTYEQYF; cdr3_nt: TGTGCCACCAGCAGACAGGGGACCTACGAGCAGTACTTC
cdr3_length: 15; d_call: .; v_call: TRBV29-1; j_call: TRBJ2-3; clone_size: .; cdr3_aa: CSGITRGLITDTQYF; cdr3_nt: TGCAGCGGTATAACGAGGGGTTTGATCACAGATACGCAGTATTTT
cdr3_length: 16; d_call: .; v_call: TRBV25-1; j_call: TRBJ2-3; clone_size: .; cdr3_aa: CASSEVGFILGDTQYF; cdr3_nt: TGTGCCAGCAGTGAGGTGGGGTTCATACTGGGAGATACGCAGTATTTT
cdr3_length: 18; d_call: TRBD2; v_call: TRBV11-3; j_call: TRBJ2-2; clone_size: .; cdr3_aa: CASSLGPSEAGDTGELFF; cdr3_nt: TGTGCCAGCAGCTTAGGCCCGAGTGAGGCGGGAGATACCGGGGAGCTGTTTTTT
cdr3_length: 12; d_call: .; v_call: TRBV4-1; j_call: TRBJ1-2; clone_size: medium-sized; cdr3_aa: CASSPLGAHITF; cdr3_nt: TGCGCCAGCAGCCCCTTGGGGGCACATATCACCTTC
cdr3_length: 14; d_call: .; v_call: TRBV28; j_call: TRBJ1-3; clone_size: .; cdr3_aa: CASSLTRGGNTIYF; cdr3_nt: TGTGCCAGCAGTTTGACGAGGGGGGGGAACACCATATATTTT
cdr3_length: 14; d_call: TRBD2; v_call: TRBV6-1; j_call: TRBJ2-1; clone_size: .; cdr3_aa: CASRLAGENNEQFF; cdr3_nt: TGTGCCAGCAGACTAGCGGGAGAGAACAATGAGCAGTTCTTC
cdr3_length: 14; d_call: TRBD2; v_call: TRBV6-5; j_call: TRBJ2-7; clone_size: .; cdr3_aa: CASSPTSGSYEQYF; cdr3_nt: TGTGCCAGCAGTCCGACTAGCGGGAGTTACGAGCAGTACTTC
cdr3_length: 15; d_call: .; v_call: TRBV7-2; j_call: TRBJ1-5; clone_size: .; cdr3_aa: CASSLVQNSNQPQHF; cdr3_nt: TGTGCCAGCAGCTTAGTGCAGAATAGCAATCAGCCCCAGCATTTT
cdr3_length: 15; d_call: TRBD1; v_call: TRBV5-6; j_call: TRBJ1-6; clone_size: few; cdr3_aa: CASSAGQGWSSPLHF; cdr3_nt: TGTGCCAGCAGCGCCGGACAGGGCTGGAGTTCACCCCTCCACTTT
cdr3_length: 14; d_call: .; v_call: TRBV6-1; j_call: TRBJ2-1; clone_size: .; cdr3_aa: CAGSGIGRVNEQFF; cdr3_nt: TGTGCCGGATCCGGGATCGGGCGGGTAAATGAGCAGTTCTTC